This T cell receptor (beta chain) appears in the sequencing data of a study of technical replicates of blood from a handful of donors. Repertoires were generated with immunoSEQ multiplex PCR, while TCRdb's copy carries only in-frame clones and drops some. Among 78,000 or so clones listed, 91% were seen once. This CDR3 is 15 amino acids long. V trimming: 0 bases; J trimming: 4 bases; junction bases outside the gene matches: 3. CDR1 and CDR2 from the germline V gene are MNHEY and SVGAGI. This rearrangement joins TRBV6-5 to TRBJ2-1; TRBD2 matches 7 bases. This sequence originates from a human donor in good health. Some clones in this sample may be carry-over from other donors' samples. Sequencing was performed on T cells isolated from PBMCs. CDR3 loop: CASSYSSGSYNEQFF. The CDR3 DNA reads TGTGCCAGCAGTTACTCTAGCGGGTCTTACAATGAGCAGTTCTTC.